Sequencing of this T cell receptor (beta chain) was carried out in a study of response to subunit inactivated influenza vaccine. TCRdb independently ran MiXCR on the RT-PCR reads; one entry per CDR3 protein. The table lists hundreds of thousands of distinct CDR3 sequences, 14% of them singletons. Per germline, CDR1 SGHKS and CDR2 YYEKEE (reference sequence). This CDR3 has 18 residues. V lost 2 bases, J lost 2 bases, and 15 bases stayed unmatched. Overall study findings and caveats: With each seasonal influenza vaccination, the authors suggested, few new T cells are recruited.

On this clonotype itself: What it binds is not known.

The clonotype comes from a man aged 45 to 65 who received an inactivated influenza vaccine. The source was PBMCs from blood, collected approximately 15 days before vaccination. The rearrangement links TRBV5-5 to TRBJ2-7; TRBD2 agrees at 8 bases. Here the CDR3 reads CASSFFPLEGGRTYEQYF. CDR3 in DNA: TGTGCCAGCAGCTTTTTTCCTCTAGAAGGCGGGAGGACCTACGAGCAGTACTTC. The full variable domain, with the rest looked up from reference TRBV5-5 and TRBJ2-7, is DAGVTQSPTHLIKTRGQQVTLRCSPISGHKSVSWYQQVLGQGPQFIFQYYEKEERGRGNFPDRFSARQFPNYSSELNVNALLLGDSALYLCASSFFPLEGGRTYEQYFGPGTRLTVT.